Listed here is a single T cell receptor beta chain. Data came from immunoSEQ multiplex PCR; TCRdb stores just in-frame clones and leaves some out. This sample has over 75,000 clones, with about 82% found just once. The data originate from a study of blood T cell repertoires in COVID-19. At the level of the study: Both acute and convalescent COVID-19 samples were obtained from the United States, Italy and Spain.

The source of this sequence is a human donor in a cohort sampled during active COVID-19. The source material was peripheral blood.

CDR3 DNA sequence: TGCAGTGCTAGTAAGGGGAATGGGGAGCAGTACTTC. Its protein product is CSASKGNGEQYF. The gene calls are TRBV20-1 and TRBJ2-7, with D maybe TRBD1 (5 bases). There are 12 residues in the CDR3. From germline, CDR1 is DFQATT and CDR2 SNEGSKA (reference sequence). V was clipped by 3 bases and J by 7 bases, with 13 bases between them.